This T cell receptor (beta chain) appears in the sequencing data of a study of T cell repertoires and HLA-DP antigens. Findings of the study overall: Average cumulative frequency of previously undetected clones was 36.3% against one allele and around 53% against the other.

Per the germline V gene, CDR1 is KGHSH and CDR2 is LQKENI. The CDR3 totals 14 residues. V lost 2 bases and J lost 4, with 10 bases in between. A remark on this clone: Its specificity is not known.

The PCR primers covered 54 TRBV and 13 TRBJ segments. Produced via immunoSEQ multiplex PCR; TCRdb's table is partial and in-frame only. The data show some 120,000 clones, with about 92% seen just once and approximately 0.29% held by the top ten. The sequenced sample consisted of CD4+ T cells from PBMCs. J is TRBJ2-3 and V is TRBV18; D call uncertain. The TCR originated in a woman between 18 and 30 years old in good health and CMV-seronegative. The CDR3 spells CASSPGQGADTQYF. The CDR3 nucleotides are TGTGCCAGCTCACCAGGTCAAGGCGCAGATACGCAGTATTTT.